Listed below are T cell receptor beta chains from one sample, sequenced in a study of cytomegalovirus exposure and HLA in healthy donors. Clones were read by immunoSEQ multiplex PCR, and TCRdb kept only the in-frame ones, dropping some. Of 90,000 to 120,000 clones in the sample, about 79% were seen once. The sequenced material came from PBMCs. The receptor source for this set is a man aged 50 to 59 in good health and CMV-seropositive. CDR3s include the opening cysteine and the closing phenylalanine or tryptophan. The order of the fields is CDR3 length, V gene, D gene, J gene, clone size, CDR3 protein, CDR3 DNA. A D gene is named only where the DNA matches it firmly. Rows may omit the clone size; those that give it use once, few, many or a size class.

length: 14; V: TRBV28; D: TRBD1; J: TRBJ1-3; size: NA; CDR3: CASSLQGAGNTIYF; DNA: TGTGCCAGCAGTTTACAGGGGGCCGGAAACACCATATATTTT
length: 11; V: TRBV20-1; D: TRBD1; J: TRBJ1-1; size: NA; CDR3: CSASRGPEAFF; DNA: TGCAGTGCTAGTAGGGGGCCTGAAGCTTTCTTT
length: 15; V: TRBV7-8; D: TRBD2; J: TRBJ2-1; size: once; CDR3: CASSPGSGGDYEQFF; DNA: TGTGCCAGCAGCCCGGGTAGCGGGGGGGATTATGAGCAGTTCTTC
length: 13; V: TRBV5-1; D: NA; J: TRBJ1-1; size: NA; CDR3: CASSFSGVYEAFF; DNA: TGCGCCAGCAGCTTTTCAGGGGTGTATGAAGCTTTCTTT
length: 15; V: TRBV19; D: NA; J: TRBJ1-1; size: NA; CDR3: CASSVTGTGDTEAFF; DNA: TGTGCCAGTAGTGTTACAGGGACCGGGGACACTGAAGCTTTCTTT
length: 16; V: TRBV5-1; D: TRBD2; J: TRBJ2-3; size: NA; CDR3: CASSTGLAATGDTQYF; DNA: TGCGCCAGCAGCACGGGTCTAGCGGCGACCGGAGATACGCAGTATTTT
length: 11; V: TRBV20-1; D: TRBD1; J: TRBJ1-2; size: NA; CDR3: CSAVWTGSYTF; DNA: TGCAGTGCTGTATGGACAGGGTCTTACACCTTC
length: 17; V: TRBV4-1; D: TRBD2; J: TRBJ2-2; size: few; CDR3: CASSQDQSGRITGELFF; DNA: TGCGCCAGCAGCCAAGATCAGAGCGGGAGGATCACCGGGGAGCTGTTTTTT
length: 16; V: TRBV5-6; D: TRBD1; J: TRBJ2-3; size: NA; CDR3: CASSFGTGGREDTQYF; DNA: TGTGCCAGCAGCTTCGGGACAGGGGGCAGGGAAGATACGCAGTATTTT
length: 13; V: TRBV7-9; D: TRBD1; J: TRBJ2-3; size: NA; CDR3: CASSPGQADTQYF; DNA: TGTGCCAGCAGCCCCGGACAGGCAGATACGCAGTATTTT
length: 16; V: TRBV19; D: TRBD2; J: TRBJ2-3; size: NA; CDR3: CASSALTGLGVDTQYF; DNA: TGTGCCAGTAGTGCTCTTACGGGACTAGGAGTTGATACGCAGTATTTT
length: 14; V: TRBV5-1; D: NA; J: TRBJ1-1; size: NA; CDR3: CASSLQATNTEAFF; DNA: TGCGCCAGCAGCTTGCAGGCCACGAACACTGAAGCTTTCTTT
length: 12; V: TRBV7-8; D: TRBD1; J: TRBJ2-6; size: NA; CDR3: CASTVTGLVLTF; DNA: TGTGCCAGCACGGTGACAGGGCTCGTCCTGACTTTC
length: 13; V: TRBV7-9; D: NA; J: TRBJ2-7; size: few; CDR3: CASSLGSFYEQYF; DNA: TGTGCCAGCAGCTTGGGCAGCTTCTACGAGCAGTACTTC
length: 15; V: TRBV6-6; D: TRBD1; J: TRBJ2-2; size: NA; CDR3: CASLPDRGYTGELFF; DNA: TGTGCCAGCCTCCCCGACAGGGGGTATACCGGGGAGCTGTTTTTT
length: 13; V: TRBV6-5; D: TRBD1; J: TRBJ1-1; size: few; CDR3: CATGGVGGTEAFF; DNA: TGTGCCACAGGGGGCGTGGGGGGCACTGAAGCTTTCTTT